A single sample is the source of the 5 T cell receptor beta chains below, sequenced in a study of stem cell transplantation in POMP-related autoinflammatory disease (dated by TCRdb to the early 2020s). The method was the immunoSEQ multiplex PCR assay. This immuneACCESS table, as held by TCRdb, lists in-frame sequences with V and J called but not all clones. Of the missing ones, under half trace to an unresolved V gene in checked studies; the others have no known cause. Recorded for this sample are approximately 30,000 clones; roughly 88% of them occurred a single time. Of the sample, 0.55% to 0.9% is held by the ten largest clones. The sample's time point label, decoded: before hematopoietic stem cell transplant. Material: CD4+ T cells from PBMCs, obtained before stem cell transplantation. The receptors stem from a human donor with POMP-related autoinflammation and immune dysregulation (PRAID).

CDR3 residues: CASSSDRGSEQYF. CDR3 nucleotides: TGTGCCAGCAGCTCCGACAGGGGAAGCGAGCAGTACTTC. The rearrangement links TRBV7-8 to TRBJ2-7; TRBD1 agrees at 8 bases. This CDR3 spans 13 amino acids. CDR1 is SGHVS and CDR2 is FQNEAQ in the germline V gene. V was clipped by 4 bases and J by 6 bases; unmatched bases: 5.

The chain employs TRBV5-1 and TRBJ1-3, with D tentatively TRBD1 (5 bases). V was trimmed by 1 base and J by 0 bases, leaving 11 bases between them. CDR1 and CDR2 from the germline V gene are SGHRS and YFSETQ. This CDR3 contains 16 residues. In DNA form, the CDR3 reads TGCGCCAGCAGCTTGAGGGGAGGGAGCTCTGGAAACACCATATATTTT. This translates into CASSLRGGSSGNTIYF.

J is TRBJ2-3 and V is TRBV9; D might be TRBD2 (5 bases). Germline CDR1 SGDLS, CDR2 YYNGEE. V gave up 0 bases and J gave up 2 bases, with 10 bases separating them. The CDR3 spans 15 residues. CDR3 protein: CASSVGPGFTDTQYF. In DNA, the CDR3 is TGTGCCAGCAGCGTAGGACCGGGGTTCACAGATACGCAGTATTTT.

The chain links TRBV25-1 to TRBJ2-4; D unresolved. The V gene lost 3 bases and the J gene lost 4 bases, with 10 bases spanning the gap. The CDR3 extends over 14 amino acids. The germline gives CDR1 MGHDK, CDR2 SYGVNS. The chain's CDR3 is CASSDTNSKNIQYF. The CDR3 DNA is TGTGCCAGCAGTGACACGAATAGTAAAAACATTCAGTACTTC.

The V and J genes are TRBV4-2 and TRBJ1-1; D is unresolved. The CDR3 is 18 amino acids. V was trimmed by 0 bases and J by 7 bases, leaving 24 bases between them. From germline, CDR1 is LGHNA and CDR2 YNFKEQ. This chain's CDR3 is CASSQDSRKVTPRNEAFF. The CDR3 bases are TGTGCCAGCAGCCAAGATTCCCGGAAGGTAACGCCGCGGAATGAAGCTTTCTTT.